These T cell receptor beta chains were read from a single sample in a study of blood T cells in healthy people across ages. Each CDR3 protein gets one entry after TCRdb re-called the 5' RACE reads with MiXCR. The data contain hundreds of thousands of distinct CDR3 sequences, roughly 50% of them seen just once; the ten biggest clones take up more than 25%. Sequenced: blood. The receptor set was obtained from a man aged 35 to 55 in good health. Each CDR3 is given with its conserved first and last residue. The D gene is left open where the match is weak. Size is omitted from some rows. Given values are once, few, many or a class for expanded clones.

V,J,size,D,CDR3,DNA
TRBV4-3,TRBJ2-7,NA,NA,CASSQEENYEQYF,TGCGCCAGCAGCCAGGAAGAGAACTACGAGCAGTACTTC
TRBV5-1,TRBJ2-7,NA,TRBD1,CASSSDRGFEQYF,TGCGCCAGCAGCTCGGACAGGGGATTTGAGCAGTACTTC
TRBV4-2,TRBJ1-2,few,TRBD1,CASSPQGGYGYTF,TGTGCCAGCAGCCCCCAGGGGGGCTATGGCTACACCTTC
TRBV20-1,TRBJ2-7,NA,TRBD2,CSARAAGVGYEQYF,TGCAGTGCTAGAGCGGCGGGAGTCGGGTACGAGCAGTACTTC
TRBV6-5,TRBJ1-1,few,NA,CASSSIRGTEAFF,TGTGCCAGCAGTTCCATAAGAGGGACTGAAGCTTTCTTT
TRBV29-1,TRBJ2-1,NA,NA,CSVVVQGSYNEQFF,TGCAGCGTTGTAGTGCAGGGCAGCTACAATGAGCAGTTCTTC
TRBV6-2/TRBV6-3,TRBJ2-6,NA,NA,CASSYSRMGSGANVLTF,TGTGCCAGCAGTTACTCGCGGATGGGGTCTGGGGCCAACGTCCTGACTTTC
TRBV4-2,TRBJ2-3,NA,TRBD1,CASSPGQEQSDTQYF,TGTGCCAGCAGCCCGGGACAGGAGCAGTCAGATACGCAGTATTTT
TRBV20-1,TRBJ2-5,few,TRBD1,CSANRGETQYF,TGCAGTGCTAACAGGGGGGAGACCCAGTACTTC
TRBV4-3,TRBJ2-7,few,TRBD1,CASSQDRDRAYEQYF,TGCGCCAGCAGCCAAGATAGGGACAGGGCGTACGAGCAGTACTTC
TRBV20-1,TRBJ2-7,once,TRBD2,CSARDVTSGVYEQYF,TGCAGTGCTAGAGATGTGACTAGCGGGGTCTACGAGCAGTACTTC
TRBV12-3/TRBV12-4,TRBJ2-1,NA,NA,CASTPPGSGIYNEQFF,TGTGCCAGCACCCCCCCAGGGAGCGGAATTTACAATGAGCAGTTCTTC
TRBV20-1,TRBJ2-3,NA,NA,CNALQGPDTQYF,TGCAATGCCCTCCAGGGCCCAGATACGCAGTATTTT
TRBV6-5,TRBJ2-1,NA,TRBD2,CASSYAGGPGIEQFF,TGTGCCAGCAGTTACGCGGGAGGGCCGGGGATTGAGCAGTTCTTC
TRBV28,TRBJ2-7,NA,TRBD2,CASSFFGGSYEQYF,TGTGCCAGCAGTTTTTTTGGCGGGAGCTACGAGCAGTACTTC
TRBV12-3/TRBV12-4,TRBJ2-4,NA,TRBD2,CASSRIYRGLAGAKNIQYF,TGTGCCAGCAGTCGAATATACCGTGGACTAGCGGGAGCCAAAAACATTCAGTACTTC
TRBV6-6,TRBJ1-2,NA,NA,CASSREGYTF,TGTGCCAGCAGTAGGGAAGGCTACACCTTC
TRBV4-2,TRBJ2-1,few,NA,CASSQDIAGGYNEQFF,TGTGCCAGCAGCCAAGATATAGCAGGAGGCTACAATGAGCAGTTCTTC
TRBV6-2/TRBV6-3,TRBJ2-7,NA,TRBD2,CASSRPTGTSGMGSYEQYF,TGTGCCAGCAGTCGGCCCACCGGGACTAGCGGGATGGGGAGCTACGAGCAGTACTTC
TRBV20-1,TRBJ2-3,NA,TRBD2,CSAREILAGGTDTQYF,TGCAGTGCTAGAGAGATACTAGCGGGAGGGACAGATACGCAGTATTTT
TRBV7-2,TRBJ2-5,NA,NA,CASSLQGLETQYF,TGTGCCAGCAGCTTACAGGGTCTGGAGACCCAGTACTTC
TRBV20-1,TRBJ1-5,NA,NA,CSAILGGQPQHF,TGCAGTGCTATATTAGGGGGTCAGCCCCAGCATTTT
TRBV6-1,TRBJ2-7,few,NA,CASSESGQGPYEQYF,TGTGCCAGCAGTGAATCGGGGCAGGGGCCTTACGAGCAGTACTTC
TRBV7-9,TRBJ2-1,NA,NA,CASSLSQGMDEQFF,TGTGCCAGCAGCTTATCTCAGGGGATGGATGAGCAGTTCTTC
TRBV28,TRBJ1-2,many,NA,CASRILTGNYGYTF,TGTGCCAGCAGGATATTGACAGGCAACTATGGCTACACCTTC
TRBV4-2,TRBJ2-5,NA,TRBD1,CASSNPGTENETQYF,TGTGCCAGCAGCAACCCCGGGACAGAAAATGAGACCCAGTACTTC
TRBV7-2,TRBJ2-3,NA,TRBD2,CASRLAGGSKDTQYF,TGTGCCAGCAGACTAGCGGGAGGTAGTAAAGATACGCAGTATTTT
TRBV20-1,TRBJ2-5,few,NA,CSASAPMGGQETQYF,TGCAGTGCTAGCGCCCCTATGGGAGGACAAGAGACCCAGTACTTC
TRBV29-1,TRBJ2-3,NA,TRBD2,CSVEPGTSGDRLDTQYF,TGCAGCGTTGAACCCGGGACTAGCGGGGACCGTTTAGATACGCAGTATTTT
TRBV12-3/TRBV12-4,TRBJ2-6,NA,NA,CASGNQRSAAGANVLTF,TGTGCCAGCGGTAATCAAAGGTCCGCTGCTGGGGCCAACGTCCTGACTTTC
TRBV7-9,TRBJ2-1,NA,TRBD2,CARNRSGLADYNEQFF,TGTGCCAGGAACCGCTCGGGACTAGCGGATTACAATGAGCAGTTCTTC
TRBV4-3,TRBJ2-3,few,NA,CASSQDGTRADTQYF,TGCGCCAGCAGCCAAGACGGCACGCGGGCAGATACGCAGTATTTT